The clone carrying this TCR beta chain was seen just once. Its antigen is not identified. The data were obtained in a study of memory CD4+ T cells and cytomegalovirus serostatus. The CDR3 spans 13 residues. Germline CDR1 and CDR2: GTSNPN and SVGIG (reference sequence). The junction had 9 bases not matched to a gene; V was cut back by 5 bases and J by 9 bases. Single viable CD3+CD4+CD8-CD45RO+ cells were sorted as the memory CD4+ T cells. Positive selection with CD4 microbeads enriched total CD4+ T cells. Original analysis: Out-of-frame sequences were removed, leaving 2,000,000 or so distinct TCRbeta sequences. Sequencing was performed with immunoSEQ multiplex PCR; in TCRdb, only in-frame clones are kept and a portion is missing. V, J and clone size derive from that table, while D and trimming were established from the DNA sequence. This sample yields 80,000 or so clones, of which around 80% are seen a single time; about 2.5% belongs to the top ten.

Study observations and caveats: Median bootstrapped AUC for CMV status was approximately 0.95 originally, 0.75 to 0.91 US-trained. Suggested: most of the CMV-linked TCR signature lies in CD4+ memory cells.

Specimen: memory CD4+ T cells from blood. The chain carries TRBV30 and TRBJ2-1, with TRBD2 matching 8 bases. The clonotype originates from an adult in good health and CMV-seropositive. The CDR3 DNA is TGTGCCTGGGAGAAATTCGGGGGGGGTGAGCAGTTCTTC. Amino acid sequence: CAWEKFGGGEQFF.